Following are 20 T cell receptor beta chains from one sample sequenced in a study of cytomegalovirus exposure and HLA in healthy donors. Researchers ran the PCR with 60 Vbeta and 13 Jbeta primers. TCRdb keeps only in-frame clones here, not all; method: immunoSEQ multiplex PCR. The sample has roughly 180,000 clones, 80% seen once. Sequenced material: PBMCs. The source of these receptors is a woman aged 45-65 years in good health and CMV-seropositive.

The chain joins TRBV4-2 to TRBJ2-2; 13 nucleotides line up with TRBD2. The CDR3 is 19 amino acids. Germline V gene sequence: CDR1 LGHNA, CDR2 YNFKEQ. J lost 7 bases, V lost 2 bases, and 13 bases had no gene match. DNA of the CDR3: TGTGCCAGCAGCCAACTCCAACTAGCGGGAGGGCCTGGTGGCGGGGAGCTGTTTTTT. As protein: CASSQLQLAGGPGGGELFF.

V is TRBV4-2 and J is TRBJ2-3; 7 bases fit TRBD2. Germline V lookup: CDR1 LGHNA, CDR2 YNFKEQ. J lost 5 bases, V lost 0 bases, and 14 bases had no gene match. The CDR3 is 18 residues long. For the CDR3, the DNA is TGTGCCAGCAGCCAAGATCAATTGGGACTGACGGGGGGAGATACGCAGTATTTT. It codes for CASSQDQLGLTGGDTQYF.

This rearrangement joins TRBV5-1 to TRBJ2-6, with 8 bases identical to TRBD1. Germline CDR1 is SGHRS and CDR2 is YFSETQ. V shed 3 bases, J shed 0 bases, and the junction held 5 bases outside the gene matches. The CDR3 consists of 17 residues. CDR3 residues: CASSWDRKSSGANVLTF. In DNA form, the CDR3 reads TGCGCCAGCAGCTGGGACAGGAAAAGCTCTGGGGCCAACGTCCTGACTTTC.

This clone turned up a few times. V usage is TRBV4-2 and J usage is TRBJ2-5, with TRBD1 identical over 7 bases. Losses at the gene ends were 1 base for V and 5 bases for J; bases not matched to a gene: 10. The CDR3 sequence is 16 residues long. The germline CDR1 and CDR2 sequences are LGHNA and YNFKEQ. CDR3 coding DNA: TGTGCCAGCAGCCAAGTAGGGGGCGATTTGTCGGAGACCCAGTACTTC. Translation gives CASSQVGGDLSETQYF.

Only one count was recorded for this clone. V and J are TRBV10-3 and TRBJ2-1, with D perhaps matching TRBD2 (5 bases). This CDR3 has 13 amino acids. CDR1 and CDR2 (germline): ENHRY, SYGVKD. V was cut by 4 bases and J by 3 bases, with 7 bases left in between. The CDR3 here is CAISAAVYNEQFF. The CDR3 DNA reads as TGTGCCATCAGTGCAGCGGTCTACAATGAGCAGTTCTTC.

This clone was counted once. The chain's CDR3 is CASSQRTSGSGETQYF. CDR3 sequence (DNA): TGTGCCAGCAGTCAAAGGACTAGCGGTTCGGGGGAGACCCAGTACTTC. This chain links TRBV5-4 with TRBJ2-5, with 10 bases matching TRBD2. V trimming: 5 bases; J trimming: 5 bases; junction bases outside the gene matches: 12. The CDR3 sequence is 16 residues long. Germline loops: CDR1 SGHNT, CDR2 YYREEE (reference sequence).

Remarks on this clone: Other DNA sequences in this specimen translate into the identical CDR3. The gene calls are TRBV7-9 and TRBJ2-7; TRBD2 aligns across 9 bases. The CDR3 extends over 14 amino acids. Trimming cost V 3 bases and J 1 base; bases outside gene matches: 1. CDR1 and CDR2 from the germline V gene are SEHNR and FQNEAQ (reference sequence). The CDR3 coding sequence is TGTGCCAGCAGCTTTAGCGGGGGATCCTACGAGCAGTACTTC. Translation gives CASSFSGGSYEQYF.

The chain's CDR3 is CASTSQGGGGYTF. DNA for the CDR3: TGTGCCAGCACCTCACAGGGGGGGGGTGGCTACACCTTC. The gene calls are TRBV6-1 and TRBJ1-2; the match to TRBD1 covers 8 bases. This CDR3 comprises 13 residues. Germline V gene sequence: CDR1 MNHNS, CDR2 SASEGT. The ends lost 7 bases at V and 7 bases at J; junction bases unmatched: 8.

The chain links TRBV5-6 to TRBJ2-3, with TRBD1 matching over 10 bases. From germline, CDR1 is SGHDT and CDR2 YYEEEE. The CDR3 has 16 amino acids. The ends lost 4 bases at V and 3 bases at J; junction bases unmatched: 8. CDR3 protein: CASSIRPGQGTDTQYF. As DNA, the CDR3 is TGTGCCAGCAGCATTCGACCGGGACAGGGGACAGATACGCAGTATTTT.

This clone has only one observation. Other DNA sequences in the sample encode the same CDR3. The chain is built from TRBV6-4 and TRBJ2-3, with D perhaps matching TRBD2 (5 bases). CDR1 MRHNA and CDR2 SNTAGT come from the germline V gene. This CDR3 has 13 amino acids. Trimming removed 6 bases from V and 1 base from J, with 8 bases in between. The CDR3 loop reads CASSLSGTDTQYF. DNA for the CDR3: TGTGCCAGCAGCCTTAGCGGCACAGATACGCAGTATTTT.

The rearrangement uses TRBV27 and TRBJ1-1; D perhaps matches TRBD1 (6 bases). Germline V CDR1 and CDR2: MNHEY, SMNVEV (reference sequence). The CDR3 runs 12 residues. Deletions cut 8 bases from V and 11 bases from J, with 18 bases between. CDR3 in amino acids: CASSKGGRLAFF. The CDR3 DNA follows: TGTGCCAGCTCAAAGGGGGGGAGACTCGCTTTCTTT.

The rearrangement joins TRBV4-3 to TRBJ1-1, with TRBD1 as a possible D gene (6 bases). Trimming cost V 0 bases and J 1 base, with 21 bases left between them. This CDR3 comprises 19 residues. CDR1 and CDR2 (germline): LGHNA, YSLEER. The CDR3 region has the DNA TGCGCCAGCAGCCAAGATATTACAGGGTCCTTTTCGGGGAACACTGAAGCTTTCTTT. It yields the protein CASSQDITGSFSGNTEAFF.

This clone was seen only a few times. The V call is TRBV19, the J call TRBJ1-2, with D perhaps TRBD1 (5 bases). The germline V gene has CDR1 LNHDA and CDR2 SQIVND (reference sequence). The CDR3 runs to 13 residues. Between the trimmed V and J ends, which lost 5 bases and 5 bases, there was a span of 12 bases. CDR3 region: CASSPGGGYGYTF. The CDR3 DNA reads TGTGCCAGTAGTCCCGGGGGAGGATATGGCTACACCTTC.

Here the CDR3 DNA reads TGTGCCAGCAGCTTATCATCGGCAGGAAGGGAGCAGTTCTTC. Its translation: CASSLSSAGREQFF. This sequence joins TRBV7-2 and TRBJ2-1; D gene ambiguous. The V gene's germline CDR1 is SGHTA and CDR2 FQGNSA. Trimming stripped 2 bases from V and 10 bases from J, with 15 bases between. The CDR3 runs to 14 residues.

The chain joins TRBV27 to TRBJ2-3; weak D call: TRBD2 (6 bases). Trimming cost V 6 bases and J 0 bases, with 13 bases left between them. Germline loops: CDR1 MNHEY, CDR2 SMNVEV (reference sequence). The CDR3 length is 15 residues. CDR3 sequence: CASRQPGTSTDTQYF. The CDR3 DNA reads as TGTGCCAGCAGGCAGCCCGGGACTAGCACAGATACGCAGTATTTT.

This clone is a singleton in its sample. J is TRBJ2-5 and V is TRBV12-5; maybe TRBD1 (5 bases). Germline assignment: CDR1 LGHNT and CDR2 FRNRAP. Trimming left V 6 bases short and J 3 bases short, with 11 bases between. The CDR3 is 13 residues long. The CDR3, as DNA: TGTGCTAGTGGGCAGGGTGGGGAAGAGACCCAGTACTTC. Translating it yields CASGQGGEETQYF.

This clone was seen only a few times. CDR3 in amino acids: CASRSSGGAGDTQYF. CDR3 sequence (DNA): TGTGCCAGCAGAAGTAGCGGGGGGGCGGGAGATACGCAGTATTTT. The chain uses TRBV7-3 and TRBJ2-3; TRBD2 agrees at 11 bases. The germline CDR1 and CDR2 sequences are SGHTA and FQGTGA. The V and J ends lost 6 bases and 5 bases, in that order; junction bases with no gene match: 7. This CDR3 spans 15 amino acids.

The rearrangement joins TRBV4-1 to TRBJ2-1; TRBD2 is a possible D gene (6 bases). V was pared by 3 bases and J by 6 bases, with 12 bases between. This CDR3 contains 14 residues. The V gene's germline CDR1 is MGHRA and CDR2 YSYEKL. The CDR3 spells CASSQELAGNEQFF. The CDR3 nucleotides read TGCGCCAGCAGCCAGGAACTAGCTGGCAATGAGCAGTTCTTC.

The V gene is TRBV4-2, the J gene TRBJ2-5; 8 nucleotides agree with TRBD2. Germline V gene sequence: CDR1 LGHNA, CDR2 YNFKEQ. The V segment lost 4 bases and the J segment 5 bases; nucleotides outside the gene matches: 9. The CDR3 has 15 residues. CDR3 in amino acids: CASSPDSGTRETQYF. In DNA, the CDR3 is TGTGCCAGCAGCCCAGACTCCGGGACTAGGGAGACCCAGTACTTC.

V gene TRBV5-1 combines with J gene TRBJ2-6; D is uncertain. V lost 7 bases, J lost 0 bases, and 23 bases lay in between. From germline, CDR1 is SGHRS and CDR2 YFSETQ. The CDR3 loop spans 19 amino acids. In DNA, the CDR3 is TGCGCCAGCCGAGATTCCGGGTGGAGACCATCCTCTGGGGCCAACGTCCTGACTTTC. Translation gives CASRDSGWRPSSGANVLTF.